This T cell receptor (beta chain) came from a study of beta chain features in type 1 diabetes. The whole isolated RNA underwent reverse transcription, so sequencing captured expressed TCRB transcripts. Measured with immunoSEQ multiplex PCR; TCRdb has only the in-frame clones, and not every one. The table has some 330,000 clones, approximately 12% seen once; the top ten hold 0.0095% to 0.013%. Findings of the study overall: Equally in patients and controls, PCR might preferentially amplify shorter templates. Shortening of TCRB CDR3s, moderate but significant, appeared in all four CD4+ subsets of Type 1 diabetes patients.

Per germline, CDR1 KGHSH and CDR2 LQKENI. This CDR3 has 15 amino acids. After removal of 3 bases from V and 4 bases from J, the junction contained 6 bases not matched to a gene. This clone turned up a few times. Its cognate antigen is unknown. The sequence came from a woman aged 18-30 years with type 1 diabetes. The chain joins TRBV18 to TRBJ2-1; 7 bases agree with TRBD2. Material for sequencing was naive CD4+ T cells from blood. The DNA of the CDR3 is TGTGCCAGCTCACCGGACCTAGCGGCATACAATGAGCAGTTCTTC. It translates to CASSPDLAAYNEQFF.